A selection of T cell receptor beta chains follows, all from one sample in a study of shared clonotypes between healthy human individuals. The repertoire was sequenced with immunoSEQ multiplex PCR; TCRdb's copy has only in-frame clones and lacks some. Here the sample spans roughly 2.2 million clones, roughly 93% being singletons. The sequencing input was naive CD4+ T cells from PBMCs. The receptor set was obtained from a young man in good health. Some clones in this sample may be carry-over from other donors' samples. The CDR3 runs from the conserved cysteine through the conserved F or W.

v_call: TRBV5-1; j_call: TRBJ2-2; cdr3_aa: CASSLVGGSLPNTGELFF
v_call: TRBV7-3; j_call: TRBJ1-1; cdr3_aa: CASSWLVTTEAFF
v_call: TRBV11-2; j_call: TRBJ1-5; cdr3_aa: CASSLDGRVGQPQHF
v_call: TRBV25-1; j_call: TRBJ1-2; cdr3_aa: CASSRDGEYGGYTF
v_call: TRBV4-3; j_call: TRBJ1-1; cdr3_aa: CASSQAGTVYTEAFF
v_call: TRBV9; j_call: TRBJ1-1; cdr3_aa: CASSAQTENTEAFF
v_call: TRBV27; j_call: TRBJ2-1; cdr3_aa: CASSPSAGVNYNEQFF
v_call: TRBV5-1; j_call: TRBJ2-7; cdr3_aa: CASSFGQGAREQYF
v_call: TRBV11-2; j_call: TRBJ2-7; cdr3_aa: CASSLTPNEQYF
v_call: TRBV28; j_call: TRBJ2-1; cdr3_aa: CASSSTSGRAKVNEQFF